A selection of T cell receptor beta chains follows, all from one sample in a study of CD8 T cells in ankylosing spondylitis. TCRdb analysed the 5' RACE reads with MiXCR anew, one entry per CDR3 protein. Altogether 750,000 to 850,000 distinct CDR3 sequences are present, 10% to 15% being singletons, with the ten largest covering 0.45% to 0.6%. The specimen was blood, either unsorted or a sorted T cell fraction (not recorded which). The receptor source for this set is a male donor with ankylosing spondylitis. CDR3s include the opening cysteine and the closing phenylalanine or tryptophan. The order of the fields is D gene, J gene, clone size, V gene, CDR3 protein, CDR3 DNA. The D gene is left open where the match is weak. Clone size appears in some rows only: once, few, many, or a class for an expanded clone.

D gene: TRBD1; J gene: TRBJ2-5; clone size: .; V gene: TRBV7-2; CDR3 protein: CASSSSRGQETQYF; CDR3 DNA: TGTGCCAGCAGCTCCTCCAGGGGGCAAGAGACCCAGTACTTC
D gene: .; J gene: TRBJ2-3; clone size: few; V gene: TRBV25-1; CDR3 protein: CASSAQPYTDTQYF; CDR3 DNA: TGTGCCAGCAGTGCACAGCCTTACACAGATACGCAGTATTTT
D gene: TRBD2; J gene: TRBJ2-7; clone size: .; V gene: TRBV5-1; CDR3 protein: CASSWDSSGRARGEQYF; CDR3 DNA: TGCGCCAGCAGCTGGGACTCTAGCGGGAGGGCCAGAGGAGAGCAGTACTTC
D gene: .; J gene: TRBJ2-7; clone size: .; V gene: TRBV28; CDR3 protein: CASSAGGLRDEQYF; CDR3 DNA: TGTGCCAGCAGTGCAGGGGGGTTGAGGGACGAGCAGTACTTC
D gene: TRBD1; J gene: TRBJ2-7; clone size: .; V gene: TRBV5-1; CDR3 protein: CASSFGTGGLDEQYF; CDR3 DNA: TGCGCCAGCAGCTTTGGAACAGGGGGGCTAGACGAGCAGTACTTC
D gene: TRBD2; J gene: TRBJ2-4; clone size: .; V gene: TRBV20-1; CDR3 protein: CSAGTSGTDKNIQYF; CDR3 DNA: TGCAGTGCTGGGACTAGCGGGACGGACAAAAACATTCAGTACTTC
D gene: .; J gene: TRBJ2-1; clone size: .; V gene: TRBV24-1; CDR3 protein: CATPGRAYNNEQFF; CDR3 DNA: TGTGCCACCCCCGGCAGGGCGTACAACAATGAGCAGTTCTTC
D gene: TRBD2; J gene: TRBJ2-7; clone size: few; V gene: TRBV27; CDR3 protein: CASSLLAGRTYEQYF; CDR3 DNA: TGTGCCAGCAGTCTGTTAGCGGGAAGGACCTACGAGCAGTACTTC
D gene: .; J gene: TRBJ2-7; clone size: few; V gene: TRBV27; CDR3 protein: CASSFGRGGTYEQYF; CDR3 DNA: TGTGCCAGCAGTTTTGGCAGGGGCGGCACCTACGAGCAGTACTTC
D gene: TRBD1; J gene: TRBJ2-2; clone size: few; V gene: TRBV15; CDR3 protein: CATSRRDRGTGELFF; CDR3 DNA: TGTGCCACCAGCAGGCGGGACAGGGGAACCGGGGAGCTGTTTTTT
D gene: .; J gene: TRBJ2-3; clone size: .; V gene: TRBV10-3; CDR3 protein: CAISERGDNTDTQYF; CDR3 DNA: TGTGCCATCAGTGAAAGGGGGGACAACACAGATACGCAGTATTTT
D gene: .; J gene: TRBJ2-3; clone size: few; V gene: TRBV12-3/TRBV12-4; CDR3 protein: CASSFGGRTGTDTQYF; CDR3 DNA: TGTGCCAGCAGTTTCGGTGGACGGACGGGTACAGATACGCAGTATTTT
D gene: .; J gene: TRBJ1-1; clone size: few; V gene: TRBV4-3; CDR3 protein: CASSQDPWDSQGGAFF; CDR3 DNA: TGCGCCAGCAGCCAAGACCCCTGGGACTCCCAAGGCGGAGCTTTCTTT
D gene: .; J gene: TRBJ1-4; clone size: .; V gene: TRBV6-2/TRBV6-3; CDR3 protein: CASSYSGAGRLGGKLFF; CDR3 DNA: TGTGCCAGCAGTTACTCCGGAGCAGGCCGCTTGGGTGGAAAACTGTTTTTT
D gene: .; J gene: TRBJ2-1; clone size: many; V gene: TRBV11-2; CDR3 protein: CASSLGGLAGEQFF; CDR3 DNA: TGTGCCAGCAGCTTAGGGGGGCTGGCGGGTGAGCAGTTCTTC